Shown below are 21 T cell receptor beta chains from a single sample sequenced in a study of T cell repertoires in cytomegalovirus infection. TCRdb analysed the reads with MiXCR anew, one entry per CDR3 protein. Among more than 250,000 distinct CDR3 sequences, more than 20% were seen once, and the ten largest hold roughly 14%. Their specific antigens are unknown. Sequencing was performed on cultured PBMCs, taken from culture after CMV antigen stimulation. Receptors originate from a human donor in good health (CMV status not recorded). Some clones in this sample may be carry-over from other donors' samples.

The rearrangement links TRBV29-1 to TRBJ2-5; D unresolved. Trimming shortened V by 7 bases and J by 5 bases, and 11 bases separated the two germline ends. This CDR3 contains 11 residues. In germline, CDR1 is SQVTM, CDR2 ANQGSEA. DNA for the CDR3: TGCAGCGCCGCGCCCGGGGAGACCCAGTACTTC. This translates into CSAAPGETQYF.

In nucleotides, the CDR3 is TGTGCCAGCAGCAAAGGACGTAATCGAGAGACCCAGTACTTC. This sequence encodes CASSKGRNRETQYF. The rearrangement links TRBV5-4 to TRBJ2-5; no firm D call. V was cut by 4 bases and J by 4 bases, with 14 bases left in between. CDR1 is SGHNT, CDR2 YYREEE, per germline (reference sequence). The CDR3 loop spans 14 amino acids.

The V call is TRBV7-2, the J call TRBJ2-3; TRBD2 matches at 11 bases. The CDR3 length is 17 residues. Germline CDR1 SGHTA, CDR2 FQGNSA. V lost 3 bases to trimming and J lost 11 bases; unmatched junction nucleotides: 16. CDR3 region: CASSFGVAGGPTYEQYF. The CDR3, as DNA: TGTGCCAGCAGCTTTGGTGTAGCGGGAGGGCCGACTTATGAGCAGTATTTT.

The gene calls are TRBV7-9 and TRBJ2-3; D might be TRBD1 (6 bases). Germline-derived CDR1 and CDR2 are SEHNR and FQNEAQ (reference sequence). The CDR3 totals 14 residues. The ends were cut back, 5 bases at V and 6 bases at J, with 15 bases in the middle. CDR3 bases: TGTGCCAGCAGCGGCGGACAGTACGAGGATACGCAGTATTTT. It yields the protein CASSGGQYEDTQYF.

This clonotype appeared a few times. V gene TRBV6-5 combines with J gene TRBJ1-2; 7 nucleotides align to TRBD1. The V and J ends lost 7 bases and 4 bases, in that order; junction bases with no gene match: 15. The CDR3 loop spans 16 amino acids. Germline assignment: CDR1 MNHEY and CDR2 SVGAGI. CDR3 region: CASTLPDRASSYGYTF. The CDR3, as DNA: TGTGCCAGCACCTTACCTGACAGGGCGAGTAGCTATGGCTACACCTTC.

The rearrangement links TRBV19 to TRBJ2-3; tentatively, D is TRBD1 or TRBD2 (5 bases each). CDR3 size: 15 residues. The ends were cut back, 5 bases at V and 5 bases at J, with 17 bases in the middle. Germline V lookup: CDR1 LNHDA, CDR2 SQIVND (reference sequence). This CDR3 is CASSSGPKIGDTQYF. The CDR3 DNA is TGTGCCAGTAGTTCGGGACCGAAAATAGGAGATACGCAGTATTTT.

CDR3 in DNA: TGTGCCAGCAAATGGGGCCCGGGAAAATTTGCAGATACGCAGTATTTT. Its translation: CASKWGPGKFADTQYF. The chain couples TRBV27 to TRBJ2-3, with D perhaps assigned TRBD1 or TRBD2 (5 bases each). The germline V gene encodes CDR1 MNHEY and CDR2 SMNVEV (reference sequence). Deletions cut 7 bases from V and 4 bases from J, with 21 bases between. This CDR3 region has 16 residues.

This chain joins TRBV12-3 or TRBV12-4 and TRBJ2-2; D gene uncertain. There are 14 residues in the CDR3. Between the trimmed V and J ends, which lost 5 bases and 1 base, there was a span of 8 bases. In DNA form, the CDR3 reads TGTGCCAGCAGTGATAGGGTGAACACCGGGGAGCTGTTTTTT. Translation: CASSDRVNTGELFF.

There are a few counts of this clonotype. CDR3 coding DNA: TGTGCCAGCAGCCACCCCCCGGGACTAGGCACAGATACGCAGTATTTT. This gives the protein CASSHPPGLGTDTQYF. The rearrangement uses TRBV12-3 or TRBV12-4 and TRBJ2-3, with 8 bases lining up with TRBD2. V dropped 6 bases and J dropped 1; count of bases not matched to a gene: 9. This CDR3 spans 16 amino acids.

The table lists this clonotype with a few counts. This chain uses TRBV5-1 with TRBJ2-7; D is possibly TRBD2 (5 bases). The V end lost 4 bases, the J end lost 7 bases, and 12 bases lay between the germline ends. The length of the CDR3 is 12 residues. CDR1 and CDR2 from the germline V gene are SGHRS and YFSETQ. CDR3 region: CASSPMGGEQYF. The CDR3, as DNA: TGCGCCAGCAGCCCGATGGGCGGGGAGCAGTACTTC.

This clonotype was seen many times. The CDR3 sequence is CASSLDPRPRGNYGYTF. CDR3 nucleotides: TGTGCCAGCAGCTTAGACCCGAGACCTCGGGGGAACTATGGCTACACCTTC. The V and J genes are TRBV7-2 and TRBJ1-2; D is perhaps TRBD1 (5 bases). Trimming left V 1 base short and J 2 bases short, with 17 bases between. This CDR3 is built from 17 residues. Germline V gene sequence: CDR1 SGHTA, CDR2 FQGNSA.

This clonotype occurred a few times. The chain is built from TRBV5-6 and TRBJ2-7, with 10 bases matching TRBD2. Trimming removed 0 bases from V and 3 bases from J; junction bases left unmatched: 9. Germline CDR1 is SGHDT and CDR2 is YYEEEE. The CDR3 loop spans 17 amino acids. CDR3 DNA: TGTGCCAGCAGCTTGGGTAGGCTAGCGGGAGAGGACTACGAGCAGTACTTC. It specifies CASSLGRLAGEDYEQYF. Full variable domain (remainder filled in from reference TRBV5-6 and TRBJ2-7): DAGVTQSPTHLIKTRGQQVTLRCSPKSGHDTVSWYQQALGQGPQFIFQYYEEEERQRGNFPDRFSGHQFPNYSSELNVNALLLGDSALYLCASSLGRLAGEDYEQYFGPGTRLTVT.

This clonotype was observed at least ten times. The J gene is TRBJ1-2, the V gene TRBV12-3 or TRBV12-4; 10 nucleotides agree with TRBD1. This CDR3 spans 16 amino acids. Trimming took 4 bases from V and 8 from J; bases not matched to a gene: 13. The DNA for the CDR3 is TGTGCCAGCAGTTCCACCAAGACAGGGGGCTTAGGAGGCTACACCTTC. It translates to CASSSTKTGGLGGYTF.

The gene calls are TRBV27 and TRBJ2-1; TRBD2 agrees at 8 bases. The CDR3 is 15 amino acids. The trim removed 5 bases at V and 2 bases at J, leaving 5 bases unmatched. Germline CDR1 MNHEY, CDR2 SMNVEV (reference sequence). Written as DNA, the CDR3 is TGTGCCAGCAGTCACGGGACTAGTCCCTACAATGAGCAGTTCTTC. The encoded protein is CASSHGTSPYNEQFF.

The gene calls are TRBV20-1 and TRBJ1-1; 7 bases line up with TRBD1. CDR3 length: 16 amino acids. CDR1 and CDR2 from the germline V gene are DFQATT and SNEGSKA (reference sequence). V trimming: 5 bases; J trimming: 5 bases; junction bases outside the gene matches: 17. CDR3 in DNA: TGCAGTGCTCAGAGATTGAGGGGCAGGGGGAAGACTGAAGCTTTCTTT. This encodes CSAQRLRGRGKTEAFF.

This clonotype was detected a few times. This chain connects TRBV14 to TRBJ2-2; tentatively, D is TRBD1 (5 bases). The CDR3 is 17 residues long. Germline CDR1 reads SGHDN; CDR2 reads FVKESK. Trimming removed 4 bases at V and 4 bases at J, with 19 bases between. CDR3 region: CASSPHQGSPGTGELFF. CDR3 coding DNA: TGTGCCAGCAGCCCCCACCAGGGATCACCCGGCACCGGGGAGCTGTTTTTT.

The chain recombines TRBV7-2 with TRBJ2-5, with unresolved D. Trimming left V 1 base short and J 5 bases short, with 17 bases between. Germline CDR1 and CDR2: SGHTA and FQGNSA. The CDR3 is 16 amino acids. The CDR3 here is CASSLGESLVAETQYF. CDR3 nucleotide sequence: TGTGCCAGCAGCTTAGGAGAGTCCTTGGTTGCGGAGACCCAGTACTTC.

This clonotype was detected only a few times. The chain joins TRBV6-2 or TRBV6-3 to TRBJ2-2; weak D call: TRBD2 (5 bases). The CDR3 length is 14 residues. The V gene lost 8 bases and the J gene lost 1 base, with 11 bases spanning the gap. The V gene's germline CDR1 is MNHEY and CDR2 SVGEGT. CDR3 in DNA: TGTGCCAGCGTTCTCGCGGGGAACACCGGGGAGCTGTTTTTT. This gives the protein CASVLAGNTGELFF.

The rearrangement links TRBV10-3 to TRBJ1-4; possibly TRBD1 for D (5 bases). CDR1 is ENHRY, CDR2 SYGVKD, per germline. V lost 10 bases and J 8 bases, leaving 14 bases between the germline ends. There are 12 residues in the CDR3. In DNA, the CDR3 is TGTGCCACAGGGACGGTGGAGGAAAAACTGTTTTTT. Its protein is CATGTVEEKLFF.

The chain employs TRBV7-2 and TRBJ1-2; 8 bases agree with TRBD1. V lost 1 base and J lost 4; bases outside the gene matches: 5. The CDR3 is 15 amino acids. Germline values: CDR1 SGHTA, CDR2 FQGNSA. This CDR3 reads CASSLEVQGAYGYTF. The CDR3 DNA is TGTGCCAGCAGCTTAGAGGTTCAGGGGGCCTATGGCTACACCTTC.

The chain has TRBV6-2 or TRBV6-3 and TRBJ2-1, with TRBD2 identical over 14 bases. The CDR3 consists of 16 residues. Germline V gives CDR1 MNHEY, CDR2 SVGEGT. Trimming removed 6 bases from V and 4 bases from J; junction bases left unmatched: 5. The CDR3 sequence is CASSRRTSGRYNEQFF. In nucleotides, the CDR3 is TGTGCCAGCAGCCGCCGGACTAGCGGGAGGTACAATGAGCAGTTCTTC.